This T cell receptor (beta chain) was captured by sequencing in a study of beta chain features in type 1 diabetes. Whole-study context: The number of sorted cells examined across all samples was fewer than 110,000,000. Study-wide results and caveats: Moderate but significant shortening of TCRB CDR3s was recorded in all four CD4+ subsets from Type 1 diabetes patients.

Germline V lookup: CDR1 SGHTA, CDR2 FQGNSA. V dropped 1 base and J dropped 6 bases, with 12 bases sitting between them. There are 15 residues in the CDR3. In this sample, this clone turned up a few times. As yet, its antigen is unknown. Of the isolated RNA, all was reverse transcribed, and so the sequenced material was expressed TCRB transcripts. The average output of naive, central memory and regulatory T cell samples was around 3.5 million reads. Profiling relied on immunoSEQ multiplex PCR, and the TCRdb table lists in-frame clones only, not all of them. This table holds hundreds of thousands of clones, around a sixth found once.

The chain combines TRBV7-2 with TRBJ2-2; tentatively, D is TRBD1 (5 bases). This receptor was identified in a man aged 18 to 29 in good health. Material: naive CD4+ T cells from blood. In nucleotides, the CDR3 is TGTGCCAGCAGCTTAGTGTCAGGGTTGGCCGGGGAGCTGTTTTTT. Translated, it gives CASSLVSGLAGELFF.